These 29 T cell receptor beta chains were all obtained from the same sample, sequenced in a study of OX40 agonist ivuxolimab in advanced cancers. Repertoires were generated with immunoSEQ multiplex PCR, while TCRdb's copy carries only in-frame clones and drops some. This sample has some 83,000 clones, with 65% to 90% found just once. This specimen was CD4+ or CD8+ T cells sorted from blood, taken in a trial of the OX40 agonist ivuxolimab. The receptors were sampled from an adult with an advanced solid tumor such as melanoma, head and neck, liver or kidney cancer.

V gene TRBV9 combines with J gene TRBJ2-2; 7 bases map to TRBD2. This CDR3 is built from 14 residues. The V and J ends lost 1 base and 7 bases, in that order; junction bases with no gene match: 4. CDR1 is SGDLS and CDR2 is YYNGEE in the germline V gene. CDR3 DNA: TGTGCCAGCAGCGTACGGCGCGGGAGCGGGGAGCTGTTTTTT. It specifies CASSVRRGSGELFF.

This CDR3 is CASSLGPGRQETQYF. The CDR3 DNA sequence: TGTGCCAGCAGCTTAGGCCCCGGGAGGCAAGAGACCCAGTACTTC. V usage is TRBV11-2 and J usage is TRBJ2-5; 7 nucleotides agree with TRBD2. The CDR3 runs to 15 residues. After removal of 1 base from V and 2 bases from J, the junction contained 4 bases not matched to a gene. Germline values: CDR1 SGHAT, CDR2 FQNNGV.

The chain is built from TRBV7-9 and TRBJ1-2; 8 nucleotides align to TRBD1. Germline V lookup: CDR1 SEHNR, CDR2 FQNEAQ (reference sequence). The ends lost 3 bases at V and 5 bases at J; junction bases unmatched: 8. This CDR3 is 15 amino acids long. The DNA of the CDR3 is TGTGCCAGCAGCTTTTCCGGGACAGGTGGATATGGCTACACCTTC. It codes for CASSFSGTGGYGYTF.

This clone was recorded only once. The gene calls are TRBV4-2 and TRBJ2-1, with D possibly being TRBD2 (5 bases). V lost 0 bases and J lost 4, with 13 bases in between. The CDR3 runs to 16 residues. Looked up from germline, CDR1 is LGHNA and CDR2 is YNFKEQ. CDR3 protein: CASSQDRRTDYNEQFF. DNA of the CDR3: TGTGCCAGCAGCCAAGACCGAAGGACTGATTACAATGAGCAGTTCTTC.

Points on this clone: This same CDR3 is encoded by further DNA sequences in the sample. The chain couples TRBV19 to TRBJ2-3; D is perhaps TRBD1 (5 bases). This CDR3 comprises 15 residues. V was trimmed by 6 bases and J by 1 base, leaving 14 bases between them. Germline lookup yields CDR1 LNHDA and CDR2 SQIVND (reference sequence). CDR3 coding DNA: TGTGCCAGTAGGACACACGAAGGGGGCACAGATACGCAGTATTTT. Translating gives CASRTHEGGTDTQYF.

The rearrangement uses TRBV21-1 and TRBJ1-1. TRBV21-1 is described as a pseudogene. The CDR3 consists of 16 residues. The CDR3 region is CASSKVEEDRDTEAFF. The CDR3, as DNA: TGTGCCAGCAGCAAAGTAGAGGAGGATCGGGACACTGAAGCTTTCTTT.

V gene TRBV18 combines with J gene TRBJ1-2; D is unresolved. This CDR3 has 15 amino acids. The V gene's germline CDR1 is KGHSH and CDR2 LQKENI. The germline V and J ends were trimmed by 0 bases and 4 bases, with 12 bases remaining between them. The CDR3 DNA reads TGTGCCAGCTCACCACCAGGCGGGGTTATCTATGGCTACACCTTC. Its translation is CASSPPGGVIYGYTF.

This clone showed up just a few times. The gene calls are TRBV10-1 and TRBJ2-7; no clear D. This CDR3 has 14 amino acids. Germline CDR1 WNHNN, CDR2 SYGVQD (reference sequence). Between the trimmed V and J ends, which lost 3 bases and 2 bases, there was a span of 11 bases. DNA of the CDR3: TGCGCCAGCAGTGACACTCGTCGACCCTACGAGCAGTACTTC. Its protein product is CASSDTRRPYEQYF.

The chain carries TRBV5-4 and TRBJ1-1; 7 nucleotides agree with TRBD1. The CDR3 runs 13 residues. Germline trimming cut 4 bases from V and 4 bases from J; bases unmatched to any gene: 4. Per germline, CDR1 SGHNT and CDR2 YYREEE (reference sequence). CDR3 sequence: CASSKGGTTEAFF. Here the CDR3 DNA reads TGTGCCAGCAGCAAAGGGGGCACCACTGAAGCTTTCTTT.

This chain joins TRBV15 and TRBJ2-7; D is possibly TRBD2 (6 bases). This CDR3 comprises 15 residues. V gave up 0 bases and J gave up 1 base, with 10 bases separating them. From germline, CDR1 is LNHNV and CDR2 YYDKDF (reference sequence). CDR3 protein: CATSRDRDWSYEQYF. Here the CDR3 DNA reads TGTGCCACCAGCAGAGATAGGGACTGGTCCTACGAGCAGTACTTC. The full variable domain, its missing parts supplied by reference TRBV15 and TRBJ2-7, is DAMVIQNPRYQVTQFGKPVTLSCSQTLNHNVMYWYQQKSSQAPKLLFHYYDKDFNNEADTPDNFQSRRPNTSFCFLDIRSPGLGDTAMYLCATSRDRDWSYEQYFGPGTRLTVT.

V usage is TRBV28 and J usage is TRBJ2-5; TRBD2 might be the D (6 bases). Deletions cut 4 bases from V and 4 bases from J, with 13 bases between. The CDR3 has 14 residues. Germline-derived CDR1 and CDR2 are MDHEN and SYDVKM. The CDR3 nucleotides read TGTGCCAGCAGTTCCCCTGGGACTCCAGAGACCCAGTACTTC. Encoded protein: CASSSPGTPETQYF.

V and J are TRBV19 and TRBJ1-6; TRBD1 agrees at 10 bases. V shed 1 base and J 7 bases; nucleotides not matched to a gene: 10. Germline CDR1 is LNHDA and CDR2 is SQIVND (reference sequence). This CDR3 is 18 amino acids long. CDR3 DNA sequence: TGTGCCAGTAGTATAGCCAGACAGGGGGCCTTTCGGAATTCACCCCTCCACTTT. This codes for CASSIARQGAFRNSPLHF.

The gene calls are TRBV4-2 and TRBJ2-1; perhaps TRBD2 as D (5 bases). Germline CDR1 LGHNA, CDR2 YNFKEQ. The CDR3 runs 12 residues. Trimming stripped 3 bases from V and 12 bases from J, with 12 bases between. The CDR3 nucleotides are TGTGCCAGCAGCCAGAAGGACTGGCGGCAGTTCTTC. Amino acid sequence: CASSQKDWRQFF.

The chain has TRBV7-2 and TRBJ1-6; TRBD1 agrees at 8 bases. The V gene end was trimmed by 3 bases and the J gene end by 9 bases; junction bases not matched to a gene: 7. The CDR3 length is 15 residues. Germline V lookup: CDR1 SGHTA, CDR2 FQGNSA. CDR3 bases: TGTGCCAGCAGCTTTTCTTCAGGGGGCCTTTCACCCCTCCACTTT. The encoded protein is CASSFSSGGLSPLHF.

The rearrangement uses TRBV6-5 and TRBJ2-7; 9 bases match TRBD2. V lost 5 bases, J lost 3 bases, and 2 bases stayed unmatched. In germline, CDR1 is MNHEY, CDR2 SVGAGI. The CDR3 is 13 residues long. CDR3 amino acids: CASSGSGSYEQYF. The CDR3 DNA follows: TGTGCCAGCAGTGGTAGCGGGAGCTACGAGCAGTACTTC.

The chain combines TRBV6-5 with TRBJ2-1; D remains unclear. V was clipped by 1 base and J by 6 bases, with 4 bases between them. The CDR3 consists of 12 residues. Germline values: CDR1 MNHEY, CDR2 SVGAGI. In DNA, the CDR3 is TGTGCCAGCAGTTACTTGCGCAATGAGCAGTTCTTC. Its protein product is CASSYLRNEQFF.

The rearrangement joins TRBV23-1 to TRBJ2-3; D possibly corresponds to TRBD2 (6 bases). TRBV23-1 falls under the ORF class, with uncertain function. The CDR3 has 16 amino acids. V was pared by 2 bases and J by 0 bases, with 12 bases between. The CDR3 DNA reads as TGCGCCAGCAGTCAAACTGGGGGGACTAGCACAGATACGCAGTATTTT. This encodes CASSQTGGTSTDTQYF.

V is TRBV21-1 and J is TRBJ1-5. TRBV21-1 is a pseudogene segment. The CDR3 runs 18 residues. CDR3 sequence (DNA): TGTGCCAGCAGCAAAGAAATAGGGTACGGAACGAGAAATCAGCCCCAGCATTTT. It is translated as CASSKEIGYGTRNQPQHF.

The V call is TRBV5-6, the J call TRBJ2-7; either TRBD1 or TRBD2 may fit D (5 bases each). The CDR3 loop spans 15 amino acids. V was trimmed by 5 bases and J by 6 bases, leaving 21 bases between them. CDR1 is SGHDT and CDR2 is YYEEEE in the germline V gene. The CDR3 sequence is CASSLLGTASGEQYF. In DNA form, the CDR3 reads TGTGCCAGCAGTTTACTCGGGACCGCCTCGGGCGAGCAGTACTTC.

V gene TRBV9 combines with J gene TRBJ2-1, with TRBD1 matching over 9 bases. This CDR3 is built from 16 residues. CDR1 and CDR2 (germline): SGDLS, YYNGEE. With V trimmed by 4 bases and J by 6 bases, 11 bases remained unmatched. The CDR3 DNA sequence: TGTGCCAGCAGCCCCTCCGGGACAGGGTATGGCAATGAGCAGTTCTTC. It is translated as CASSPSGTGYGNEQFF. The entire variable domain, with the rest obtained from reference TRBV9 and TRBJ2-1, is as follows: DSGVTQTPKHLITATGQRVTLRCSPRSGDLSVYWYQQSLDQGLQFLIQYYNGEERAKGNILERFSAQQFPDLHSELNLSSLELGDSALYFCASSPSGTGYGNEQFFGPGTRLTVL.

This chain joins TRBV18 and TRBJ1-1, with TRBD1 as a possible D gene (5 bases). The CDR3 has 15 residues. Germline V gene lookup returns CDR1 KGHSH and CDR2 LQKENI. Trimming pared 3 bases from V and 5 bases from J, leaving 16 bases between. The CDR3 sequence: CASSPAPGWDTEAFF. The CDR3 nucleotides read TGTGCCAGCTCACCCGCACCAGGGTGGGATACTGAAGCTTTCTTT.

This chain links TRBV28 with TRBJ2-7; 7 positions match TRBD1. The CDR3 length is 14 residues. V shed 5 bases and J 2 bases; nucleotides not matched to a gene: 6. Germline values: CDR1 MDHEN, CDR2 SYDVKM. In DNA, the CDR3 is TGTGCCAGCAGTATCGGACAGGCCGCCTACGAGCAGTACTTC. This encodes CASSIGQAAYEQYF.

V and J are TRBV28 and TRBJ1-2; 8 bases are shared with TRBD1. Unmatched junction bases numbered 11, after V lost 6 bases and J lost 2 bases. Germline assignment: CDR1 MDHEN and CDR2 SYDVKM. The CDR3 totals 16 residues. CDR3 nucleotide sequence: TGTGCCAGCAGCCAGGACTTGGGGACAGGAAACTATGGCTACACCTTC. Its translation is CASSQDLGTGNYGYTF.

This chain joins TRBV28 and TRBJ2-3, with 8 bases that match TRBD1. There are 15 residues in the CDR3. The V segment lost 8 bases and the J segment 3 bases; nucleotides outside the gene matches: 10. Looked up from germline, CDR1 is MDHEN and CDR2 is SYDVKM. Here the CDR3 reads CASGSSGTGTDTQYF. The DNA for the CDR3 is TGTGCCAGCGGATCCTCGGGGACAGGAACAGATACGCAGTATTTT.

CDR3: CASSLTSGSGTGELFF. CDR3 DNA sequence: TGTGCCAGCAGCCTGACTAGCGGGAGTGGAACCGGGGAGCTGTTTTTT. This chain links TRBV7-2 with TRBJ2-2; 12 nucleotides align to TRBD2. The V gene end was trimmed by 5 bases and the J gene end by 5 bases; junction bases not matched to a gene: 6. Germline CDR1 reads SGHTA; CDR2 reads FQGNSA. This CDR3 region has 16 residues. The variable domain in full, with the rest retrieved from reference TRBV7-2 and TRBJ2-2, is GAGVSQSPSNKVTEKGKDVELRCDPISGHTALYWYRQSLGQGLEFLIYFQGNSAPDKSGLPSDRFSAERTGGSVSTLTIQRTQQEDSAVYLCASSLTSGSGTGELFFGEGSRLTVL.

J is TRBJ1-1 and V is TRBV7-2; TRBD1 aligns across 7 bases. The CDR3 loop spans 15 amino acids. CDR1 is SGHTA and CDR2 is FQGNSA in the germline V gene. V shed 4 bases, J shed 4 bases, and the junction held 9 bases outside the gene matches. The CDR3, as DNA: TGTGCCAGCAGCTCACCCGGGACAGTTGGCACTGAAGCTTTCTTT. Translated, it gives CASSSPGTVGTEAFF. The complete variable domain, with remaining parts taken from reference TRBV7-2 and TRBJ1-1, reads GAGVSQSPSNKVTEKGKDVELRCDPISGHTALYWYRQSLGQGLEFLIYFQGNSAPDKSGLPSDRFSAERTGGSVSTLTIQRTQQEDSAVYLCASSSPGTVGTEAFFGQGTRLTVV.

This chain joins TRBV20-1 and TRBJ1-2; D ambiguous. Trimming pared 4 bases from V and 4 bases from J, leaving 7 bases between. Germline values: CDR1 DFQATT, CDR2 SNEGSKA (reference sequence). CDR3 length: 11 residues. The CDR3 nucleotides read TGCAGTGCTACCTTTGGCTATGGCTACACCTTC. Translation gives CSATFGYGYTF.

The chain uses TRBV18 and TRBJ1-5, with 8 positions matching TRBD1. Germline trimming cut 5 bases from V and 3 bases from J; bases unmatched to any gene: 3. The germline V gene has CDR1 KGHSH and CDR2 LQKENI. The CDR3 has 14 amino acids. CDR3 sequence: CASSSTGDNQPQHF. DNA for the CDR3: TGTGCCAGCTCATCGACAGGGGACAATCAGCCCCAGCATTTT.

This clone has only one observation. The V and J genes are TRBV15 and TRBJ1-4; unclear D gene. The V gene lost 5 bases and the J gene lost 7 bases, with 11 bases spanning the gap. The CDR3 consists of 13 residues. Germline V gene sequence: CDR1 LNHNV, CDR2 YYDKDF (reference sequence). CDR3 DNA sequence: TGTGCCACCAGCGGAGGACTTGTTGAAAAACTGTTTTTT. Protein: CATSGGLVEKLFF.